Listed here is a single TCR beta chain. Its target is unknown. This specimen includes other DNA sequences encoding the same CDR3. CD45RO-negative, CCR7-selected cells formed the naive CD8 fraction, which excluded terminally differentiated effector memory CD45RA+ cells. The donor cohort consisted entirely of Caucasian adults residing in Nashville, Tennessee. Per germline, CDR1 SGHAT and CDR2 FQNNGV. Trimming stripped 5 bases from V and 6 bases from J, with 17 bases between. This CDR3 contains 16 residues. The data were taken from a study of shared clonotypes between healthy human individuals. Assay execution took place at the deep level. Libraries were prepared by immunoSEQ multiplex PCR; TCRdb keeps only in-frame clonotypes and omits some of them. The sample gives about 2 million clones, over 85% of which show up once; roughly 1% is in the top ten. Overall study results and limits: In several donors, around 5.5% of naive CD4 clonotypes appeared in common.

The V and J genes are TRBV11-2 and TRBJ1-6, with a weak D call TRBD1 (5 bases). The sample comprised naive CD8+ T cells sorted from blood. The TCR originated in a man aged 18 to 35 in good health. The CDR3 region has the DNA TGTGCCAGCAGCCAAGACAGACTACAAATTAATTCACCCCTCCACTTT. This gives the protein CASSQDRLQINSPLHF.